This TCR beta chain was captured by sequencing in a study of blood T cell repertoires in COVID-19. Looking at the study overall: COVID-19 samples from acute and convalescent phases originated in the United States, Italy and Spain. The cDNA or gDNA used as material had been derived from T cells, B-cell-depleted T cells, or PBMCs.

Original data processing: For nucleated cells, counts were estimated from reference gene primer amplification. TCRdb's table, derived via immunoSEQ multiplex PCR, lists solely in-frame clones and lacks some. Clone size and V and J calls were adopted from that table, with D and trimming inferred from the DNA. In the table there are about 15,000 clones, less than 90% of which are singletons. The CDR3 totals 15 residues. Losses at the gene ends were 6 bases for V and 6 bases for J; bases not matched to a gene: 7. The germline V gene has CDR1 MNHEY and CDR2 SVGAGI. The J gene is TRBJ1-6, the V gene TRBV6-5; TRBD1 aligns across 8 bases. This TCR was recovered from a human donor in a cohort sampled during active COVID-19. Sequencing input: peripheral blood. The CDR3 sequence is CASSHGQGSNSPLHF. CDR3 DNA sequence: TGTGCCAGCAGCCACGGACAGGGATCTAATTCACCCCTCCACTTT.